This TCR beta chain was recorded in a study of cytomegalovirus exposure and HLA in healthy donors. The overall study: Of 300 to 500 genotyped donors, about 81% grouped in the Caucasian-associated ancestry cluster.

Study results and limitations: It was taken for granted in presence/absence analyses that sequencing depth across donors was roughly uniform. The authors later found most CMV-associated TCR beta chains appeared HLA-restricted.

The CDR3 loop spans 15 amino acids. CDR1 is SGDLS, CDR2 YYNGEE, per germline. Use of 60 Vbeta and 13 Jbeta primers characterized the PCR. TCRdb keeps only in-frame clones here, not all; method: immunoSEQ multiplex PCR. The sample holds over 150,000 clones, 70% to 75% seen once. Notes on this clone: What it recognizes is unknown.

The J gene is TRBJ2-5, the V gene TRBV9; 9 bases agree with TRBD1. The end of the DNA aligns better with TRBJ2-7, so the J call may be wrong. Sequencing was carried out using PBMCs. This receptor was taken from a man aged 30-40 years in good health and CMV-seropositive. For the CDR3, the DNA is TGTGCCAGCAGCGTAGAAGGGACAGGGAGCAACGAGCAGTACTTC. Translating gives CASSVEGTGSNEQYF.